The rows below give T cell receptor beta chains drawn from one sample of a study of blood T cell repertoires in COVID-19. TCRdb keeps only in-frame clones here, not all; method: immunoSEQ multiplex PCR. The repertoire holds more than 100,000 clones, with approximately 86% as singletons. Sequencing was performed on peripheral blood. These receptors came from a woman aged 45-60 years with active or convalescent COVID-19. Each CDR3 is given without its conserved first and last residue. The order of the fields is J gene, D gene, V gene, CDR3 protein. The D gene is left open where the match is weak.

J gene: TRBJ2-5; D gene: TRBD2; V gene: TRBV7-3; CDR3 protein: ASSLNPWTSGSSIAKTQY
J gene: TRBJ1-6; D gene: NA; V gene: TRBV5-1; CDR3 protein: ASSLNRAESPLH
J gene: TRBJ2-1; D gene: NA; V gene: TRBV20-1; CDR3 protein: SASIRDNEQF
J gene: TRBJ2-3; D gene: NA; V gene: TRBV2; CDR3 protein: ASSGLVSTDTQY
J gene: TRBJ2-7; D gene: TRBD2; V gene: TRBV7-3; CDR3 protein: ASSSLAGATSEQY
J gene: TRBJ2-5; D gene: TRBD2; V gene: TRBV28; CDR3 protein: ASRGGRRRETQY
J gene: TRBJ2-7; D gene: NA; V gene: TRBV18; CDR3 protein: ASSPPGLPYEQY
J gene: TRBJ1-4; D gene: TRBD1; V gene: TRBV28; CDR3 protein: ASRYRGFVTNEKLF
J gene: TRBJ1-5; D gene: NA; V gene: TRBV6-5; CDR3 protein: ASRVRLDQPQH
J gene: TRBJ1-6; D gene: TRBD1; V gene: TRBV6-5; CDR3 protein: ASSATGVENSPLH
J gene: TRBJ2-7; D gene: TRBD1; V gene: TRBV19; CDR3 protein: ASSPAGQGAFYEQY
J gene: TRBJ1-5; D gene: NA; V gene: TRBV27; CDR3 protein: ASSRDSNQPQH
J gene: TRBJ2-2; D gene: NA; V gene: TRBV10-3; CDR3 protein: AISEFMTGELF
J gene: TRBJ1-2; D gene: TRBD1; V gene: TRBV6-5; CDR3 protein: ASSPPGTVVSGYT